This TCR beta chain was recorded in a study of T cells after yellow fever vaccination. Study results and caveats: It was the secondary response that reached its peak faster, day 5 versus 15, but it was weaker. FACS-sorted repertoires could contain abundant clonotypes contaminating from the bulk population. Researchers noted that a small share of clonotypes showed up in both CD4 and CD8 compartments.

The authors made TCR cDNA by 5'RACE template switching, adding a universal primer site and UMIs. TCRdb used MiXCR to reprocess the 5' RACE reads, holding one entry per CDR3 protein. The sample consists of 620,000 or so distinct CDR3 sequences, around 17% of them appearing once. The table lists this clonotype with a few counts. Its matching antigen is unknown. Sample: PBMCs, taken around 5 days after the first yellow fever vaccination. The clonotype originates from a man younger than 35 who received the YFV17D yellow fever vaccine.

CDR3 DNA sequence: TGTGCCAGCAGCCAAGGTACCACAGGGGTGCGAGAGACCCAGTACTTC. Protein product: CASSQGTTGVRETQYF. This rearrangement joins TRBV4-2 to TRBJ2-5; 7 positions match TRBD1. The CDR3 runs to 16 residues. Germline-derived CDR1 and CDR2 are LGHNA and YNFKEQ. The trim removed 1 base at V and 4 bases at J, leaving 9 bases unmatched.